A single sample gave rise to the 28 T cell receptor beta chains below, sequenced in a study of cytomegalovirus exposure and HLA in healthy donors. A multiplex PCR was run with 60 Vbeta primers and 13 Jbeta primers. Clones were read by immunoSEQ multiplex PCR, and TCRdb kept only the in-frame ones, dropping some. In the table there are fewer than 150,000 clones, roughly 14% of which are singletons. The sample comprised PBMCs. The source of these receptors is a woman aged 18-35 years in good health and CMV-seronegative.

This clone was seen a few times. V and J are TRBV9 and TRBJ2-5; 8 bases fit TRBD2. V shed 4 bases, J shed 2 bases, and the junction held 16 bases outside the gene matches. Germline CDR1 is SGDLS and CDR2 is YYNGEE. CDR3 size: 18 residues. Here the CDR3 reads CASSPSFWDLAGQETQYF. CDR3 bases: TGTGCCAGCAGCCCCAGCTTCTGGGATTTAGCGGGGCAAGAGACCCAGTACTTC.

The chain joins TRBV6-5 to TRBJ2-7; 11 bases are shared with TRBD2. Germline V gene lookup returns CDR1 MNHEY and CDR2 SVGAGI. The J segment lost 3 bases and the V segment lost 5 bases, leaving 6 bases of the junction unmatched. This CDR3 comprises 15 residues. The CDR3 protein is CASSPAGTSGYEQYF. The CDR3 DNA sequence: TGTGCCAGCAGTCCGGCCGGGACTAGCGGCTACGAGCAGTACTTC.

The gene calls are TRBV5-1 and TRBJ2-1, with TRBD2 matching 9 bases. This CDR3 is built from 16 residues. The germline gives CDR1 SGHRS, CDR2 YFSETQ. J lost 7 bases, V lost 2 bases, and 10 bases had no gene match. The CDR3 DNA sequence: TGCGCCAGCAGCTTCGTGGGCGGGGGGGCTTGGAATGAGCAGTTCTTC. This gives the protein CASSFVGGGAWNEQFF.

V usage is TRBV29-1 and J usage is TRBJ1-1; TRBD1 agrees at 9 bases. In germline, CDR1 is SQVTM, CDR2 ANQGSEA. Losses at the gene ends were 5 bases for V and 5 bases for J; bases not matched to a gene: 3. CDR3 length equals 12 residues. The CDR3 DNA reads as TGCAGCGTTACCGGGACAGGGACTGAAGCTTTCTTT. This translates into CSVTGTGTEAFF.

This clone was observed a handful of times. CDR3 region: CASSKWSSGVDPDTQYF. As DNA, the CDR3 is TGTGCCAGCAGCAAGTGGAGCAGCGGGGTAGACCCAGATACGCAGTATTTT. This chain connects TRBV14 to TRBJ2-3, with 7 bases fitting TRBD2. In germline, CDR1 is SGHDN, CDR2 FVKESK. The CDR3 has 17 residues. Trimming removed 5 bases from V and 4 bases from J; junction bases left unmatched: 15.

The V gene is TRBV27, the J gene TRBJ2-7; 8 positions match TRBD1. Germline-derived CDR1 and CDR2 are MNHEY and SMNVEV (reference sequence). V shed 6 bases, J shed 2 bases, and the junction held 3 bases outside the gene matches. This CDR3 comprises 13 residues. The CDR3 sequence is CASRRTGPYEQYF. The CDR3 DNA reads as TGTGCCAGCAGGAGGACAGGGCCCTACGAGCAGTACTTC.

This clone was counted a few times. The rearrangement joins TRBV7-2 to TRBJ2-7; D might be TRBD1 (5 bases). V was trimmed by 1 base and J by 2 bases, leaving 12 bases between them. Germline-derived CDR1 and CDR2 are SGHTA and FQGNSA. The CDR3 contains 15 residues. The CDR3 here is CASSLGRAVTYEQYF. The CDR3 DNA follows: TGTGCCAGCAGCTTAGGCAGGGCAGTCACCTACGAGCAGTACTTC.

Only a few counts were recorded for this clone. The chain couples TRBV30 to TRBJ2-1, with TRBD2 matching 9 bases. Germline lookup yields CDR1 GTSNPN and CDR2 SVGIG (reference sequence). This CDR3 region has 14 residues. V dropped 5 bases and J dropped 4; count of bases not matched to a gene: 6. The CDR3 spells CAWQTSGYYNEQFF. CDR3 in DNA: TGTGCCTGGCAGACTAGCGGATATTACAATGAGCAGTTCTTC. Full variable domain (missing parts from reference TRBV30 and TRBJ2-1): SQTIHQWPATLVQPVGSPLSLECTVEGTSNPNLYWYRQAAGRGLQLLFYSVGIGQISSEVPQNLSASRPQDRQFILSSKKLLLSDSGFYLCAWQTSGYYNEQFFGPGTRLTVL.

As for this clone: The junction departs from germline at one end; a sequencing error may be responsible. V and J are TRBV11-2 and TRBJ1-3; 7 bases are a match to TRBD1. The CDR3 covers 15 residues. Germline V gene data show CDR1 as SGHAT and CDR2 as FQNNGV. In DNA form, the CDR3 reads TGTGCCAGCAGCGACCACAGGGGACCTGGGAACACCATATATTTT. It encodes CASSDHRGPGNTIYF.

J is TRBJ1-5 and V is TRBV5-6, with TRBD1 matching 7 bases. The CDR3 has 16 residues. Per germline, CDR1 SGHDT and CDR2 YYEEEE. V was pared by 4 bases and J by 4 bases, with 11 bases of the junction left unmatched. CDR3 coding DNA: TGTGCCAGCAGCGCAGGTACAGGGGTCGGGAATCAGCCCCAGCATTTT. The encoded protein is CASSAGTGVGNQPQHF. Supplemented by reference TRBV5-6 and TRBJ1-5, the full variable domain reads DAGVTQSPTHLIKTRGQQVTLRCSPKSGHDTVSWYQQALGQGPQFIFQYYEEEERQRGNFPDRFSGHQFPNYSSELNVNALLLGDSALYLCASSAGTGVGNQPQHFGDGTRLSIL.

The J gene is TRBJ2-3, the V gene TRBV5-4, with D unresolved. Germline values: CDR1 SGHNT, CDR2 YYREEE (reference sequence). CDR3 length: 14 amino acids. V lost 5 bases to trimming and J lost 9 bases, with 19 bases between them. This chain's CDR3 is CASSRDPAGVTQYF. CDR3 DNA sequence: TGTGCCAGCAGTCGTGACCCGGCAGGTGTCACGCAGTATTTT.

This sequence joins TRBV25-1 and TRBJ2-7; 8 nucleotides match TRBD1. V was pared by 9 bases and J by 3 bases, with 1 base of the junction left unmatched. The germline V gene has CDR1 MGHDK and CDR2 SYGVNS. The CDR3 extends over 11 amino acids. The DNA for the CDR3 is TGTGCCAGTACAGGGGGCTACGAGCAGTACTTC. It yields the protein CASTGGYEQYF.

This clone appeared a few times. CDR3 coding DNA: TGTGCCAGTAGTACCACCGGGGGGCAGAATGGCTACACCTTC. Translating it yields CASSTTGGQNGYTF. The V gene is TRBV19, the J gene TRBJ1-2, with D perhaps matching TRBD1 (6 bases). The V gene's germline CDR1 is LNHDA and CDR2 SQIVND (reference sequence). The V and J ends lost 4 bases and 6 bases respectively, with 15 bases between them. CDR3 length: 14 residues. The whole variable domain, filled in from reference TRBV19 and TRBJ1-2, reads DGGITQSPKYLFRKEGQNVTLSCEQNLNHDAMYWYRQDPGQGLRLIYYSQIVNDFQKGDIAEGYSVSREKKESFPLTVTSAQKNPTAFYLCASSTTGGQNGYTFGSGTRLTVV.

This clone occurred a few times. V gene TRBV6-5 combines with J gene TRBJ2-3, with no clear D. V was pared by 8 bases and J by 4 bases, with 16 bases between. The CDR3 has 14 amino acids. Germline CDR1 reads MNHEY; CDR2 reads SVGAGI. The CDR3, as DNA: TGTGCCAGCTCCAATACCTGGGCGCCAGATACGCAGTATTTT. It encodes CASSNTWAPDTQYF.

This clone has more than one count but fewer than ten. The chain is built from TRBV28 and TRBJ1-4; D ambiguous. The V gene lost 5 bases and the J gene lost 0 bases, with 10 bases spanning the gap. The CDR3 has 15 amino acids. Germline lookup yields CDR1 MDHEN and CDR2 SYDVKM. This chain's CDR3 is CASSGRIATNEKLFF. CDR3 sequence (DNA): TGTGCCAGCAGTGGGAGGATTGCAACTAATGAAAAACTGTTTTTT.

The V call is TRBV5-1, the J call TRBJ2-3; 11 bases agree with TRBD2. Germline V gene lookup returns CDR1 SGHRS and CDR2 YFSETQ. V gave up 5 bases and J gave up 3 bases; unmatched junction bases: 8. This CDR3 comprises 16 residues. The CDR3 nucleotides are TGCGCCAGCAGTTCAAGTAGCGGGGGGGGGACAGATACGCAGTATTTT. This encodes CASSSSSGGGTDTQYF. Supplemented by reference TRBV5-1 and TRBJ2-3, the full variable domain reads KAGVTQTPRYLIKTRGQQVTLSCSPISGHRSVSWYQQTPGQGLQFLFEYFSETQRNKGNFPGRFSGRQFSNSRSEMNVSTLELGDSALYLCASSSSSGGGTDTQYFGPGTRLTVL.

This clone was recorded a few times. The V gene is TRBV6-1, the J gene TRBJ1-2; D may be TRBD1 (5 bases). Germline CDR1 reads MNHNS; CDR2 reads SASEGT. V was clipped by 6 bases and J by 4 bases, with 12 bases between them. This CDR3 comprises 13 residues. The chain's CDR3 is CASRDTGSYGYTF. CDR3 DNA: TGTGCCAGCAGGGACACCGGCAGCTATGGCTACACCTTC.

The chain combines TRBV5-6 with TRBJ1-1; D ambiguous. With 0 bases removed from V and 5 bases from J, the gap between germline ends came to 11 bases. The CDR3 has 14 residues. Germline-derived CDR1 and CDR2 are SGHDT and YYEEEE. The CDR3 sequence: CASSLVAGRTEAFF. Written as DNA, the CDR3 is TGTGCCAGCAGCTTGGTTGCGGGGAGGACTGAAGCTTTCTTT.

This clone was recorded a few times. The chain has TRBV6-5 and TRBJ1-4, with 10 bases lining up with TRBD1. V trimming: 2 bases; J trimming: 5 bases; junction bases outside the gene matches: 2. Germline V CDR1 and CDR2: MNHEY, SVGAGI. The CDR3 is 15 amino acids. The CDR3 region is CASSYPGQGNEKLFF. In nucleotides, the CDR3 is TGTGCCAGCAGTTACCCGGGACAGGGGAATGAAAAACTGTTTTTT.

The chain combines TRBV7-3 with TRBJ2-2; 11 bases map to TRBD2. The CDR3 is 16 residues long. V was pared by 5 bases and J by 5 bases, with 7 bases of the junction left unmatched. Germline assignment: CDR1 SGHTA and CDR2 FQGTGA. CDR3 protein: CASSQIAGGQTGELFF. The CDR3 DNA is TGTGCCAGCAGCCAAATAGCGGGGGGGCAAACCGGGGAGCTGTTTTTT.

The chain combines TRBV9 with TRBJ1-1; 8 nucleotides agree with TRBD1. The ends lost 3 bases at V and 0 bases at J; junction bases unmatched: 7. The germline CDR1 and CDR2 sequences are SGDLS and YYNGEE. The CDR3 is made up of 16 amino acids. CDR3 sequence (DNA): TGTGCCAGCAGCGCCCGGACAGGGTCCATGAACACTGAAGCTTTCTTT. It yields the protein CASSARTGSMNTEAFF.

This clone has just a few counts. The genes are TRBV15 and TRBJ2-3; 7 bases match TRBD1. Losses at the gene ends were 1 base for V and 6 bases for J; bases not matched to a gene: 4. This CDR3 comprises 14 residues. CDR1 is LNHNV and CDR2 is YYDKDF in the germline V gene (reference sequence). This CDR3 is CATSRVRGPDTQYF. For the CDR3, the DNA is TGTGCCACCAGCAGAGTGAGGGGGCCGGATACGCAGTATTTT. Together with reference TRBV15 and TRBJ2-3, the CDR3 gives the full variable domain: DAMVIQNPRYQVTQFGKPVTLSCSQTLNHNVMYWYQQKSSQAPKLLFHYYDKDFNNEADTPDNFQSRRPNTSFCFLDIRSPGLGDTAMYLCATSRVRGPDTQYFGPGTRLTVL.

This chain uses TRBV27 with TRBJ2-7; 7 bases align to TRBD1. Unmatched junction bases numbered 4, after V lost 0 bases and J lost 2 bases. This CDR3 region has 15 residues. The germline V gene encodes CDR1 MNHEY and CDR2 SMNVEV (reference sequence). The CDR3 spells CASSLSGQDPYEQYF. In DNA form, the CDR3 reads TGTGCCAGCAGTTTATCCGGACAGGACCCCTACGAGCAGTACTTC.

This clone came up a few times. This chain uses TRBV7-9 with TRBJ2-1, with D perhaps TRBD1 (6 bases). The V gene lost 5 bases and the J gene lost 0 bases, with 14 bases spanning the gap. This CDR3 comprises 16 residues. The germline V gene has CDR1 SEHNR and CDR2 FQNEAQ (reference sequence). The CDR3 DNA is TGTGCCAGCAGCCCTAAAACAGGGCACTCCTACAATGAGCAGTTCTTC. Translation: CASSPKTGHSYNEQFF. The variable domain in full, completed from reference TRBV7-9 and TRBJ2-1, reads DTGVSQNPRHKITKRGQNVTFRCDPISEHNRLYWYRQTLGQGPEFLTYFQNEAQLEKSRLLSDRFSAERPKGSFSTLEIQRTEQGDSAMYLCASSPKTGHSYNEQFFGPGTRLTVL.

The chain recombines TRBV5-4 with TRBJ1-1; 10 positions match TRBD1. CDR3 length: 16 residues. With V trimmed by 4 bases and J by 3 bases, 9 bases remained unmatched. Germline values: CDR1 SGHNT, CDR2 YYREEE (reference sequence). The CDR3 loop is CASSQRTGGKHTEAFF. In DNA form, the CDR3 reads TGTGCCAGCAGCCAGAGGACAGGGGGGAAGCACACTGAAGCTTTCTTT.

CDR3 amino acids: CASSEPVNYGYTF. CDR3 nucleotide sequence: TGTGCCAGCAGCGAACCGGTTAACTATGGCTACACCTTC. The gene calls are TRBV2 and TRBJ1-2, with D unresolved. V was shortened by 6 bases and J by 1 base, with 9 bases between the two germline ends. This CDR3 is built from 13 residues. The germline V gene has CDR1 SNHLY and CDR2 FYNNEI.

This sequence joins TRBV4-3 and TRBJ2-4; 8 bases are shared with TRBD2. Germline V gene sequence: CDR1 LGHNA, CDR2 YSLEER. Trimming removed 0 bases from V and 3 bases from J; junction bases left unmatched: 4. CDR3 length equals 16 residues. For the CDR3, the DNA is TGCGCCAGCAGCCAAGAGCCGGGACTAGGCAAAAACATTCAGTACTTC. This encodes CASSQEPGLGKNIQYF.

V gene TRBV20-1 combines with J gene TRBJ1-5, with D unresolved. V was trimmed by 6 bases and J by 7 bases, leaving 10 bases between them. The germline gives CDR1 DFQATT, CDR2 SNEGSKA (reference sequence). The CDR3 has 11 amino acids. The DNA of the CDR3 is TGCAGTGCCCGAGGGTCCCAGCCCCAGCATTTT. This codes for CSARGSQPQHF.